This is a list of T cell receptor beta chains from one sample in a study of shared clonotypes between healthy human individuals. Repertoires were generated with immunoSEQ multiplex PCR, while TCRdb's copy carries only in-frame clones and drops some. This sample yields about 610,000 clones, of which about 95% are seen a single time; about 0.11% belongs to the top ten. The sequenced sample consisted of naive CD8+ T cells sorted from blood. The receptor set was obtained from a woman aged 25-40 years in good health. CDR3s include the opening cysteine and the closing phenylalanine or tryptophan. The D gene is left open where the match is weak. A row's size may be missing; if present it is once, few, many or a size class.

CASSLGTDSTDTQYF,TGTGCCAGCAGTTTAGGTACAGATAGCACAGATACGCAGTATTTT,TRBJ2-3,-,TRBV27,-
CASSGQGVRFF,TGTGCCAGCAGTGGGCAGGGGGTACGTTTCTTT,TRBJ1-1,TRBD1,TRBV2,-
CASTPHTSGRGNEQFF,TGTGCCAGCACACCACACACTAGCGGGAGAGGTAATGAGCAGTTCTTC,TRBJ2-1,TRBD2,TRBV28,-
CASSQGTGGYEQYF,TGTGCCAGCAGCCAGGGGACAGGGGGCTACGAGCAGTACTTC,TRBJ2-7,TRBD1,TRBV14,-
CASSSSGFRKLFF,TGTGCCAGCAGTTCCTCGGGGTTCCGAAAACTGTTTTTT,TRBJ1-4,-,TRBV27,-
CASSLDFPGVSGYTF,TGTGCCAGCAGCTTAGATTTCCCAGGGGTGAGCGGCTACACCTTC,TRBJ1-2,-,TRBV7-2,-
CASSFFNEQFF,TGTGCCAGCAGCTTCTTCAATGAGCAGTTCTTC,TRBJ2-1,-,TRBV27,-
CASSPHVASGNEQFF,TGTGCCAGTAGTCCCCATGTGGCGTCAGGGAATGAGCAGTTCTTC,TRBJ2-1,-,TRBV19,once
CASSLAAANYGYTF,TGTGCCAGCAGCTTAGCGGCGGCCAACTATGGCTACACCTTC,TRBJ1-2,-,TRBV7-8,-
CASRSSSYEQYF,TGTGCCAGCAGGTCCAGCTCCTACGAGCAGTACTTC,TRBJ2-7,-,TRBV9,-
CASSPPPEGGNQPQHF,TGTGCCAGCAGCCCCCCCCCGGAAGGTGGCAATCAGCCCCAGCATTTT,TRBJ1-5,-,TRBV11-2,once
CASSHREQNSYEQYF,TGTGCCAGCAGCCACAGGGAACAAAACTCCTACGAGCAGTACTTC,TRBJ2-7,-,TRBV5-6,-
CATMSGSSNEQFF,TGTGCCACGATGAGCGGGAGTTCCAATGAGCAGTTCTTC,TRBJ2-1,TRBD2,TRBV27,once
CASSLESSGMNTQYF,TGTGCCAGCAGCTTGGAGTCTAGCGGGATGAATACGCAGTATTTT,TRBJ2-3,TRBD2,TRBV5-6,-
CASSSGGIYNEQFF,TGTGCCAGCAGTTCGGGCGGAATATACAATGAGCAGTTCTTC,TRBJ2-1,-,TRBV27,-
CASSLAETQYF,TGTGCCAGCAGTCTAGCGGAGACCCAGTACTTC,TRBJ2-5,-,TRBV25-1,-
CASSPTGLPLNTEAFF,TGTGCCAGCAGCCCGACAGGGCTCCCTCTGAACACTGAAGCTTTCTTT,TRBJ1-1,TRBD1,TRBV5-4,-
CASSMLRKDTQYF,TGTGCCAGTAGTATGCTTCGTAAAGATACGCAGTATTTT,TRBJ2-3,-,TRBV19,-
CASTKGGSYNEQFF,TGTGCCAGCACTAAGGGGGGTTCCTACAATGAGCAGTTCTTC,TRBJ2-1,-,TRBV27,-
CASSQDRPNSNQPQHF,TGTGCCAGCAGCCAAGACAGGCCCAATAGCAATCAGCCCCAGCATTTT,TRBJ1-5,-,TRBV28,-
CASIYRGGYTF,TGTGCCAGCATCTACAGGGGTGGCTACACCTTC,TRBJ1-2,TRBD1,TRBV6-6,-
CASSLAKTTYEQYF,TGCGCCAGCAGCTTGGCCAAAACAACCTACGAGCAGTACTTC,TRBJ2-7,-,TRBV5-1,-
CASSRLHEQYF,TGTGCCAGCAGCAGGCTCCACGAGCAGTACTTC,TRBJ2-7,-,TRBV5-6,-
CATQPTTGGKSSYNEQFF,TGTGCCACCCAACCGACCACAGGGGGCAAAAGCTCCTACAATGAGCAGTTCTTC,TRBJ2-1,TRBD1,TRBV19,-
CAWGLAGGPVGELFF,TGTGCCTGGGGACTAGCGGGAGGGCCCGTCGGGGAGCTGTTTTTT,TRBJ2-2,TRBD2,TRBV30,-
CASSPWASGIGEQFF,TGTGCCAGCAGCCCTTGGGCTAGCGGGATAGGTGAGCAGTTCTTC,TRBJ2-1,TRBD2,TRBV11-2,-
CASSYLVGATDTQYF,TGTGCCAGCAGTTACCTGGTTGGAGCCACAGATACGCAGTATTTT,TRBJ2-3,-,TRBV6-5,-
CASTRDRAYEQYF,TGTGCCAGCACCCGGGACAGAGCCTACGAGCAGTACTTC,TRBJ2-7,TRBD1,TRBV5-4,-
CASSLGASGSQETQYF,TGTGCCAGCAGCTTAGGAGCGAGCGGGAGCCAAGAGACCCAGTACTTC,TRBJ2-5,TRBD2,TRBV7-8,-
CASSLINPGPNQPQHF,TGTGCCAGCAGCCTAATTAACCCGGGGCCCAATCAGCCCCAGCATTTT,TRBJ1-5,-,TRBV21-1,-
CASSNDRVTEAFF,TGTGCCAGCAGCAACGACAGGGTGACTGAAGCTTTCTTT,TRBJ1-1,TRBD1,TRBV7-8,-
CASSFPLAGNTIYF,TGTGCCAGCAGCTTCCCGCTGGCAGGAAACACCATATATTTT,TRBJ1-3,-,TRBV7-6,-
CASSLYLAGGPYEQYF,TGTGCCAGCAGTTTGTACCTAGCGGGAGGGCCGTACGAGCAGTACTTC,TRBJ2-7,TRBD2,TRBV28,-
CASSPTSGKRADTQYF,TGTGCCAGCAGCCCGACTAGCGGGAAAAGGGCGGATACGCAGTATTTT,TRBJ2-3,TRBD2,TRBV9,-
CASSFSSARNQPQHF,TGTGCCAGCAGTTTTTCATCAGCCCGAAATCAGCCCCAGCATTTT,TRBJ1-5,-,TRBV28,-
CASSPKLGGSPELADTQYF,TGTGCCAGCAGCCCAAAACTGGGCGGGAGCCCCGAACTAGCAGATACGCAGTATTTT,TRBJ2-3,TRBD2,TRBV7-8,once
CARDREIGNTIYF,TGTGCCAGAGACAGGGAAATTGGAAACACCATATATTTT,TRBJ1-3,TRBD1,TRBV6-1,-
CASGQWGAAARGVHYGYTF,TGTGCCAGCGGACAGTGGGGGGCGGCCGCCCGAGGGGTACACTATGGCTACACCTTC,TRBJ1-2,-,TRBV4-2,-
CASSSDGQGAWDEQYF,TGTGCCAGCAGCTCAGACGGACAGGGGGCGTGGGACGAGCAGTACTTC,TRBJ2-7,TRBD1,TRBV7-6,-
CSAREGTQHF,TGCAGTGCTAGAGAGGGGACCCAGCATTTT,TRBJ1-5,-,TRBV20-1,-
CASSLGAGSKQFF,TGTGCCAGCAGCTTGGGAGCAGGCTCCAAGCAGTTCTTC,TRBJ2-1,-,TRBV5-6,-